The rows below give T cell receptor beta chains drawn from one sample of a study of T-cell memory formation after mild COVID-19. MiXCR, run by TCRdb on the 5' RACE reads, gives a single entry per CDR3 protein. Of some 450,000 distinct CDR3 sequences in the sample, 20% were seen once. The specimen was PBMCs or a T cell subset sorted from them (not recorded which). These receptor sequences come from an adult woman who had mild COVID-19 (a few samples of this study predate the infection). Cell type and time point are not known. Each CDR3 is given without its conserved first and last residue. Each record gives: J gene, V gene, CDR3 protein.

j_call: TRBJ2-1; v_call: TRBV7-6; cdr3_aa: ASSPRLGSSYNEQF
j_call: TRBJ2-7; v_call: TRBV12-3/TRBV12-4; cdr3_aa: ASCSGNSYEQY
j_call: TRBJ1-6; v_call: TRBV9; cdr3_aa: ASSYRDPNSPLH
j_call: TRBJ2-3; v_call: TRBV5-1; cdr3_aa: ASRDITDTQY
j_call: TRBJ1-1; v_call: TRBV9; cdr3_aa: ASSKAGGANTEAF
j_call: TRBJ2-1; v_call: TRBV9; cdr3_aa: ASSVGTGSDEQF
j_call: TRBJ2-4; v_call: TRBV7-9; cdr3_aa: ASSPSGRETKNIQY
j_call: TRBJ1-5; v_call: TRBV30; cdr3_aa: AWSPGYHQPQH
j_call: TRBJ1-1; v_call: TRBV6-5; cdr3_aa: ASSYSTGQAF
j_call: TRBJ1-2; v_call: TRBV20-1; cdr3_aa: SASGSPGQGSDGYT
j_call: TRBJ1-2; v_call: TRBV18; cdr3_aa: ASSLGPRGYT
j_call: TRBJ1-1; v_call: TRBV27; cdr3_aa: ASSPRGYQNTEAF
j_call: TRBJ2-7; v_call: TRBV20-1; cdr3_aa: SALGALAVSNSYEQY
j_call: TRBJ2-7; v_call: TRBV4-1; cdr3_aa: ASSLSRQAGAYEQY
j_call: TRBJ2-5; v_call: TRBV7-8; cdr3_aa: ASSTRDDRETQY
j_call: TRBJ2-7; v_call: TRBV6-2/TRBV6-3; cdr3_aa: ASSPLADLYEQY
j_call: TRBJ2-7; v_call: TRBV12-3/TRBV12-4; cdr3_aa: ASSTLAGAYEQY
j_call: TRBJ2-7; v_call: TRBV5-1; cdr3_aa: ASTSDWASYEQY
j_call: TRBJ1-6; v_call: TRBV5-1; cdr3_aa: ASSWTGSPLH
j_call: TRBJ2-1; v_call: TRBV7-3; cdr3_aa: ASSLIAHSGGDEQF
j_call: TRBJ1-2; v_call: TRBV20-1; cdr3_aa: SPGQGANYGYT
j_call: TRBJ1-2; v_call: TRBV7-3; cdr3_aa: ASSPGGPSTGYT
j_call: TRBJ2-3; v_call: TRBV6-1; cdr3_aa: ASSEADSDTQY
j_call: TRBJ2-2; v_call: TRBV12-3/TRBV12-4; cdr3_aa: ASSPGQGARGGELF
j_call: TRBJ2-7; v_call: TRBV4-1; cdr3_aa: ASSQDWGGHYEQY
j_call: TRBJ1-2; v_call: TRBV12-3/TRBV12-4; cdr3_aa: ASSLGIYGYT
j_call: TRBJ2-2; v_call: TRBV24-1; cdr3_aa: ATSDFLPSGGRTGELF
j_call: TRBJ1-6; v_call: TRBV7-9; cdr3_aa: ASSLAGVYNSPLH